Below are 9 T cell receptor beta chains sequenced from a single sample in a study of blood T cells in healthy people across ages. A sample-barcoded 5' primer and a J-beta primer mix were used in a second PCR of roughly 7 to 12 cycles. One entry per CDR3 protein, called by TCRdb with MiXCR from the 5' RACE reads. The profile shows roughly 800,000 distinct CDR3 sequences, just under 25% of them singletons. This sample was shared with a second study, whose subject was T cells of mothers and their children.

Sample: blood. These TCRs come from a boy aged 5-17 years in good health.

This clonotype was observed a handful of times. The V and J genes are TRBV6-5 and TRBJ1-4, with D possibly TRBD1 on 5 matching bases. Germline assignment: CDR1 MNHEY and CDR2 SVGAGI. The V and J ends lost 6 bases and 7 bases respectively, with 18 bases between them. The CDR3 sequence is 15 residues long. CDR3 sequence: CASSRRRGGSEKLFF. The CDR3 coding sequence is TGTGCCAGCAGCCGGCGGCGGGGCGGAAGTGAAAAACTGTTTTTT.

The rearrangement uses TRBV27 and TRBJ2-7; weak D call: TRBD2 (6 bases). Germline CDR1 MNHEY, CDR2 SMNVEV (reference sequence). V shed 5 bases and J shed 7 bases, with 18 bases lying between them. The CDR3 length is 14 residues. The CDR3 protein is CASSRDRTRGEQYF. The DNA for the CDR3 is TGTGCCAGCAGTCGTGACCGGACCCGGGGGGAGCAGTACTTC.

A few counts support this clonotype. This chain links TRBV3-1 with TRBJ2-4; weak D call: TRBD1 (6 bases). From germline, CDR1 is LGHDT and CDR2 YNNKEL (reference sequence). This CDR3 is built from 16 residues. With 4 bases removed from V and 0 bases from J, the gap between germline ends came to 13 bases. CDR3 coding DNA: TGTGCCAGCAGCCGACAGGACGTAAGAGCCAAAAACATTCAGTACTTC. This encodes CASSRQDVRAKNIQYF.

This clonotype was picked up a small number of times. This chain joins TRBV3-1 and TRBJ1-1, with a possible D match to TRBD1 (6 bases). CDR3 size: 18 residues. The germline V gene encodes CDR1 LGHDT and CDR2 YNNKEL (reference sequence). Trimming left V 1 base short and J 1 base short, with 19 bases between. The CDR3 DNA is TGTGCCAGCAGCCAAGGAGGATGGACAGTTACGACGAACACTGAAGCTTTCTTT. Its translation is CASSQGGWTVTTNTEAFF. Filled out from reference TRBV3-1 and TRBJ1-1, the complete variable domain reads DTAVSQTPKYLVTQMGNDKSIKCEQNLGHDTMYWYKQDSKKFLKIMFSYNNKELIINETVPNRFSPKSPDKAHLNLHINSLELGDSAVYFCASSQGGWTVTTNTEAFFGQGTRLTVV.

CDR3: CASSPEGEGLVAKNIQYF. In nucleotides, the CDR3 is TGTGCCAGCAGCCCCGAAGGGGAGGGGTTAGTAGCCAAAAACATTCAGTACTTC. This chain connects TRBV3-1 to TRBJ2-4, with 7 bases aligning to TRBD2. The CDR3 loop spans 18 amino acids. CDR1 and CDR2 from the germline V gene are LGHDT and YNNKEL (reference sequence). J was trimmed by 0 bases and V by 4 bases; bases with no gene match: 12.

A few counts support this clonotype. V and J are TRBV6-2 or TRBV6-3 and TRBJ1-1; 12 nucleotides match TRBD1. The CDR3 consists of 17 residues. Germline values: CDR1 MNHEY, CDR2 SVGEGT. Losses at the gene ends were 2 bases for V and 5 bases for J; bases not matched to a gene: 9. The CDR3 spells CASSYPGTGGRRTEAFF. The CDR3 DNA sequence: TGTGCCAGCAGTTACCCCGGGACAGGGGGCAGAAGGACTGAAGCTTTCTTT.

This clonotype was detected a few times. The chain employs TRBV27 and TRBJ1-1; D possibly corresponds to TRBD1 (5 bases). V was clipped by 3 bases and J by 3 bases, with 11 bases between them. The germline V gene encodes CDR1 MNHEY and CDR2 SMNVEV (reference sequence). CDR3 length equals 14 residues. The CDR3 loop is CASSFKEGYTEAFF. CDR3 bases: TGTGCCAGCAGTTTTAAGGAGGGGTACACTGAAGCTTTCTTT.

This clonotype was counted between two and nine times. The genes are TRBV7-9 and TRBJ2-2; D remains ambiguous. The CDR3 has 14 amino acids. The V and J ends lost 8 bases and 4 bases respectively, with 14 bases between them. In germline, CDR1 is SEHNR, CDR2 FQNEAQ (reference sequence). The chain's CDR3 is CASARAPGTGELFF. The CDR3 DNA follows: TGTGCCAGCGCCCGGGCCCCGGGCACCGGGGAGCTGTTTTTT.

The sample holds a few counts of this clonotype. This chain connects TRBV7-2 to TRBJ1-1; no clear D. CDR3 size: 15 residues. Germline CDR1 SGHTA, CDR2 FQGNSA. Trimming cost V 8 bases and J 6 bases, with 22 bases left between them. The CDR3 DNA follows: TGTGCCAGCGCACCCCCCGTACTGATTGTCGCTGAAGCTTTCTTT. It is translated as CASAPPVLIVAEAFF.